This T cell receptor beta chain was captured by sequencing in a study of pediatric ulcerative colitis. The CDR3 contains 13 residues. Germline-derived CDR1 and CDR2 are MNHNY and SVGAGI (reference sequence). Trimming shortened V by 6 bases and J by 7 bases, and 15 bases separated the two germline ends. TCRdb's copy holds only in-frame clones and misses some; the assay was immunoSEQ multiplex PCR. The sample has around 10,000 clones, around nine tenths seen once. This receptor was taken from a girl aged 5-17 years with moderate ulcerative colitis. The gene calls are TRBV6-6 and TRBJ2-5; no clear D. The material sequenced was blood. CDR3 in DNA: TGTGCCAGCAGCCCACGCGCGGTCCCGACCCAGTACTTC. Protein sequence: CASSPRAVPTQYF.